This TCR beta chain was documented in a study of T cell responses to AZD1222 COVID-19 vaccine. Study-wide results and caveats: Most donors were white British, females outnumbered males, and clonal diversity was possibly underestimated. Among AZD1222 vaccinees, only six or seven were seropositive at baseline. Increases in Spike-specific TCR breadth and depth were seen after two AZD1222 doses.

The method was immunoSEQ multiplex PCR; TCRdb's version includes in-frame clones alone and lacks a portion of them. The sample has 150,000 or so clones, about 90% seen once; the top ten hold roughly 3.8%. The CDR3 runs 15 residues. V gave up 6 bases and J gave up 7 bases, with 19 bases separating them. Germline V CDR1 and CDR2: SNHLY, FYNNEI. Regarding this clone: The antigen remains unidentified.

Doses given second, at about 4 or about 12 weeks, were pooled. This TCR derives from an adult who received the AZD1222 COVID-19 vaccine. The rearrangement joins TRBV2 to TRBJ1-5; D not resolved. This specimen consisted of peripheral blood, obtained 28 days after the second AZD1222 dose. Written as DNA, the CDR3 is TGTGCCAGCAGGCCCAACCATGGTTTGCAACAGCCCCAGCATTTT. This gives the protein CASRPNHGLQQPQHF.